Detailed here is one T cell receptor beta chain. Its target is unknown. This specimen belongs to a study of T cells expressing NK-cell markers. Study-wide background: Sorted CD3+CD56+NKG2C+, CD3+CD56+NKG2C- and CD3+CD56-NKG2C+ T cells provided the TCR beta repertoires.

General study findings and limits: The CD3+CD56-NKG2C+ fraction of a handful of donors was also led by these clonotypes.

This CDR3 comprises 14 residues. The V gene's germline CDR1 is MNHEY and CDR2 SVGAGI. TCRdb reprocessed the 5' RACE reads, keeping one entry per CDR3 protein, no DNA. The sample includes about 180,000 distinct CDR3 sequences. Sequenced: blood T cells: a sorted CD56 or NKG2C T cell subset, CD4+ or CD8+ T cells, or bulk PBMC T cells (not recorded which). J is TRBJ2-2 and V is TRBV6-5; the D gene TCRdb calls, TRBD2, cannot be checked with no DNA. The clonotype was recovered from a woman between 18 and 70 years old in good health. CDR3 region: CASSYDYWTGELFF.